What follows describes a single TCR beta chain. Its specificity is unknown. The data stem from a study of a mutant IDH1 vaccine in newly diagnosed glioma. Whole-study findings and limits: Researchers report vaccine-induced immune responses in approximately 95% of patients.

Method: immunoSEQ multiplex PCR; TCRdb's copy keeps in-frame clones and lacks some. The sample contains about 28,000 clones, approximately 82% of which appear only once. This sample's time point: week 23, last vaccination. Each vaccine dose was 300 ug of mutant IDH1 20-mer peptide, with topical imiquimod. The germline V gene encodes CDR1 ENHRY and CDR2 SYGVKD. V was trimmed by 2 bases and J by 3 bases, leaving 13 bases between them. CDR3 length equals 15 residues. The J gene is TRBJ1-2, the V gene TRBV10-3, with a weak D call TRBD1 (5 bases). Sequencing was performed on PBMCs, taken from a glioma patient whose treatment included an IDH1 peptide vaccine. This receptor was taken from a woman in her 30s with glioma. CDR3 loop: CAISEGARRDYGYTF. The CDR3 coding sequence is TGTGCCATCAGTGAGGGGGCCCGCAGGGACTATGGCTACACCTTC.